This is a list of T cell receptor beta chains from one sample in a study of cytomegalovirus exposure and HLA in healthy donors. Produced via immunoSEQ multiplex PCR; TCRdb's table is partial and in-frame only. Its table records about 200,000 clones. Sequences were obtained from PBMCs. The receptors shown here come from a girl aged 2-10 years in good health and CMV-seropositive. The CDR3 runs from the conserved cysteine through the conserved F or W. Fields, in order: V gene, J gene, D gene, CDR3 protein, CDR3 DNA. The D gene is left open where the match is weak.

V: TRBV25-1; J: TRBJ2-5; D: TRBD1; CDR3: CACGQEAATQYF; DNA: TGTGCCTGTGGACAGGAAGCGGCGACCCAGTACTTC
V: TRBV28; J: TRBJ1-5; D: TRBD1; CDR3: CASSPRTGVQPQHF; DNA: TGTGCCAGCAGTCCCCGGACAGGAGTACAGCCCCAGCATTTT
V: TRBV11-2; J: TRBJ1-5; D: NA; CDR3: CASSLDGRPGLRQPQHF; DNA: TGTGCCAGCAGCTTAGATGGGCGGCCAGGGCTTAGGCAGCCCCAGCATTTT
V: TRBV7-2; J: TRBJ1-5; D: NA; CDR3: CASSLTENQPQHF; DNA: TGTGCCAGCAGCCTGACAGAGAATCAGCCCCAGCATTTT
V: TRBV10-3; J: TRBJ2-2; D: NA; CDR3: CAISPEWTGELFF; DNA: TGTGCCATCAGCCCCGAGTGGACCGGGGAGCTGTTTTTT
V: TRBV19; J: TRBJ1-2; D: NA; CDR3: CASSPFRENYGYTF; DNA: TGTGCCAGTAGTCCGTTTAGAGAGAACTATGGCTACACCTTC
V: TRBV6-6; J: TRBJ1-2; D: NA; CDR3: CASSPPAPGGYTF; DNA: TGTGCCAGCAGTCCCCCGGCCCCGGGGGGCTACACCTTC
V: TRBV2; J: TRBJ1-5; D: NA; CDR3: CASSEMKRNQPQHF; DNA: TGTGCCAGCAGTGAAATGAAGCGCAATCAGCCCCAGCATTTT
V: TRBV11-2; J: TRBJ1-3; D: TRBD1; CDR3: CASSLGLGQGENTIYF; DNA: TGTGCCAGCAGCTTGGGGCTGGGACAGGGAGAAAACACCATATATTTT
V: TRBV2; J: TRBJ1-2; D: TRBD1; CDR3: CASSERGQGRFAYGYTF; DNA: TGTGCCAGCAGCGAAAGGGGACAGGGCCGATTCGCCTATGGCTACACCTTC
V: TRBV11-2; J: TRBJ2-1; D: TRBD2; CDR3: CASSPYSGTYNEQFF; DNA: TGTGCCAGCAGCCCATATAGCGGGACTTACAATGAGCAGTTCTTC
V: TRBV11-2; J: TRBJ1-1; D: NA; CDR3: CASSPAGDTEAFF; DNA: TGTGCCAGCAGCCCAGCGGGTGACACTGAAGCTTTCTTT
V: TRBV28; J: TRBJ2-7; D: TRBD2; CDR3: CASTPRPGGVNEQYF; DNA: TGTGCCAGCACCCCTCGCCCGGGGGGGGTCAACGAGCAGTACTTC
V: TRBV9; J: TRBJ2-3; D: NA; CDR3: CASSARDNGGTDTQYF; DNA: TGTGCCAGCAGCGCCCGGGACAACGGTGGCACAGATACGCAGTATTTT
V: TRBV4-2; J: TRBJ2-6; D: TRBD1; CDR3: CASSQGQGVRFSGANVLTF; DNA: TGTGCCAGCAGCCAGGGGCAGGGGGTTCGTTTCTCTGGGGCCAACGTCCTGACTTTC
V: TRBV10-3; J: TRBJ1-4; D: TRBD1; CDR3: CAIRAPGGEKLFF; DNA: TGTGCCATCAGAGCCCCAGGGGGTGAAAAGCTGTTTTTT
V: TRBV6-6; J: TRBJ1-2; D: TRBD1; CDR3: CASSRDSLNYGYTF; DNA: TGTGCCAGCAGCCGGGACAGCCTTAACTATGGCTACACCTTC